Following are 17 T cell receptor beta chains from one sample sequenced in a study of cytomegalovirus exposure and HLA in healthy donors. 60 Vbeta and 13 Jbeta primers were used in PCR. Profiling relied on immunoSEQ multiplex PCR, and the TCRdb table lists in-frame clones only, not all of them. The table lists about 160,000 clones, around 72% of them singletons. Material for sequencing was PBMCs. The source is a female donor in good health and CMV-seronegative.

This sequence joins TRBV12-5 and TRBJ2-7, with D possibly matching TRBD1 (6 bases). From germline, CDR1 is LGHNT and CDR2 FRNRAP. The V and J ends lost 1 base and 4 bases respectively, with 11 bases between them. The CDR3 has 14 amino acids. The CDR3 protein is CASGLELGGYEQYF. The CDR3, as DNA: TGTGCTAGTGGTTTGGAGTTAGGGGGTTACGAGCAGTACTTC.

The chain combines TRBV5-4 with TRBJ2-7; D gene uncertain. The CDR3 runs to 13 residues. The V gene's germline CDR1 is SGHNT and CDR2 YYREEE (reference sequence). V was pared by 5 bases and J by 2 bases, with 11 bases between. The CDR3 sequence is CASRVGGTYEQYF. CDR3 bases: TGTGCCAGCAGGGTCGGCGGTACCTACGAGCAGTACTTC.

This rearrangement joins TRBV15 to TRBJ2-1; 9 positions match TRBD1. The length of the CDR3 is 16 residues. The junction had 8 bases not matched to a gene; V was cut back by 4 bases and J by 4 bases. Germline CDR1 LNHNV, CDR2 YYDKDF (reference sequence). CDR3 sequence (DNA): TGTGCCACCAGCATTACCGGGACAGGGCAATACAATGAGCAGTTCTTC. As protein: CATSITGTGQYNEQFF.

The chain recombines TRBV6-1 with TRBJ1-2, with D unresolved. The CDR3 contains 13 residues. Germline CDR1 is MNHNS and CDR2 is SASEGT. V lost 2 bases and J lost 0, with 4 bases in between. In nucleotides, the CDR3 is TGTGCCAGCAGTGAAAGAGCTAACTATGGCTACACCTTC. Translating gives CASSERANYGYTF.

The chain employs TRBV4-1 and TRBJ1-4, with D maybe TRBD1 (5 bases). This CDR3 comprises 15 residues. The V end was cut by 0 bases, the J end by 5 bases, with 10 bases between. The germline V gene encodes CDR1 MGHRA and CDR2 YSYEKL. The CDR3 coding sequence is TGCGCCAGCAGCCAAGACGGGGGGGGGAATGAAAAACTGTTTTTT. This translates into CASSQDGGGNEKLFF.

CDR3 in DNA: TGTGCCAGCAGCTTATTGTTTGCGGCACAAAACAACGAGCAGTACTTC. It specifies CASSLLFAAQNNEQYF. The chain couples TRBV11-2 to TRBJ2-7, with D unclear. Germline assignment: CDR1 SGHAT and CDR2 FQNNGV. This CDR3 has 16 residues. V shed 2 bases and J shed 5 bases, with 19 bases lying between them.

This sequence joins TRBV27 and TRBJ1-2, with 10 bases aligning to TRBD1. Germline V CDR1 and CDR2: MNHEY, SMNVEV (reference sequence). The CDR3 has 16 residues. Trimming took 5 bases from V and 4 from J; bases not matched to a gene: 10. In DNA, the CDR3 is TGTGCCAGCAGTCACGGCGGGACAGGGGTCCCCTATGGCTACACCTTC. Amino acids: CASSHGGTGVPYGYTF.

V is TRBV7-9 and J is TRBJ2-3; TRBD2 is a possible D gene (5 bases). CDR3 length equals 14 residues. Per the germline V gene, CDR1 is SEHNR and CDR2 is FQNEAQ (reference sequence). Trimming stripped 3 bases from V and 8 bases from J, with 15 bases between. The DNA of the CDR3 is TGTGCCAGCAGCTTTACAGAGGCCCGGGGTACGCAGTATTTT. The encoded protein is CASSFTEARGTQYF.

This clone has only a few counts. This chain links TRBV6-5 with TRBJ1-3; D is possibly TRBD1 (6 bases). The CDR3 contains 15 residues. Germline assignment: CDR1 MNHEY and CDR2 SVGAGI. Trimming removed 0 bases at V and 8 bases at J, with 14 bases between. CDR3 nucleotide sequence: TGTGCCAGCAGTTACTCGACTGCACAGGGTGACACCATATATTTT. Translating gives CASSYSTAQGDTIYF.

This chain links TRBV27 with TRBJ2-7, with TRBD2 identical over 10 bases. The junction had 10 bases not matched to a gene; V was cut back by 4 bases and J by 4 bases. This CDR3 is 16 amino acids long. CDR1 and CDR2 (germline): MNHEY, SMNVEV (reference sequence). The CDR3 DNA reads TGTGCCAGCAGTTGGCGGGCCTCTAGCGGGAGATACGAGCAGTACTTC. As protein: CASSWRASSGRYEQYF.

This CDR3 reads CASSETGRNTEAFF. The CDR3 DNA is TGTGCCAGCAGTGAGACAGGGAGAAACACTGAAGCTTTCTTT. This chain connects TRBV6-1 to TRBJ1-1, with 7 bases identical to TRBD1. The germline V gene has CDR1 MNHNS and CDR2 SASEGT. The CDR3 runs to 14 residues. V was clipped by 3 bases and J by 2 bases; unmatched bases: 3.

The chain uses TRBV6-4 and TRBJ1-4, with 10 bases matching TRBD1. CDR1 is MRHNA, CDR2 SNTAGT, per germline. V dropped 5 bases and J dropped 8; count of bases not matched to a gene: 2. CDR3 length: 13 residues. DNA of the CDR3: TGTGCCAGCAGTCGGGACAGGGGCGAAAAACTGTTTTTT. Its protein is CASSRDRGEKLFF.

The gene calls are TRBV7-9 and TRBJ2-7, with 7 positions matching TRBD1. There are 16 residues in the CDR3. The V and J ends lost 4 bases and 3 bases, in that order; junction bases with no gene match: 12. The V gene's germline CDR1 is SEHNR and CDR2 FQNEAQ (reference sequence). DNA for the CDR3: TGTGCCAGCAGCTCACTGAACAGGGGCACGGGCTACGAGCAGTACTTC. This encodes CASSSLNRGTGYEQYF.

The chain recombines TRBV6-1 with TRBJ2-7; tentatively, D is TRBD1 (5 bases). The CDR3 runs to 13 residues. V was clipped by 9 bases and J by 5 bases, with 17 bases between them. Germline V lookup: CDR1 MNHNS, CDR2 SASEGT. CDR3 in amino acids: CASTGFVVHEQYF. In DNA form, the CDR3 reads TGTGCCAGTACAGGTTTCGTCGTCCACGAGCAGTACTTC.

CDR3 region: CASSSLRLAGDTDTQYF. The CDR3 DNA reads as TGTGCCAGCAGCTCCCTCAGACTAGCGGGGGACACAGATACGCAGTATTTT. The chain links TRBV7-3 to TRBJ2-3, with TRBD2 identical over 12 bases. In germline, CDR1 is SGHTA, CDR2 FQGTGA. This CDR3 contains 17 residues. The J segment lost 2 bases and the V segment lost 4 bases, leaving 7 bases of the junction unmatched.

For the CDR3, the DNA is TGTGCCAGCTCAGGAACCGGACTAGCGGGGAGAACAGATACGCAGTATTTT. Its protein is CASSGTGLAGRTDTQYF. The gene calls are TRBV18 and TRBJ2-3, with TRBD2 matching over 12 bases. The V and J ends lost 5 bases and 3 bases, in that order; junction bases with no gene match: 9. This CDR3 has 17 residues. Germline assignment: CDR1 KGHSH and CDR2 LQKENI.

The V call is TRBV29-1, the J call TRBJ1-5, with D possibly TRBD1 on 6 matching bases. V shed 4 bases and J shed 5 bases, with 15 bases lying between them. Germline loops: CDR1 SQVTM, CDR2 ANQGSEA. The CDR3 has 14 residues. The CDR3 loop reads CSVGFGGPHQPQHF. The CDR3 region has the DNA TGCAGCGTTGGTTTCGGGGGGCCGCATCAGCCCCAGCATTTT.